One sample yielded the 32 T cell receptor beta chains listed below, sequenced in a study of blood T cell repertoires in COVID-19. Method: immunoSEQ multiplex PCR; TCRdb's copy keeps in-frame clones and lacks some. Of some 270,000 clones listed, 89% were seen once; the top ten hold 2% to 2.5%. The specimen sequenced was peripheral blood. The receptors originated from a man aged 50 to 59 with acute or convalescent COVID-19.

This chain links TRBV10-3 with TRBJ2-5; 7 nucleotides align to TRBD1. The germline CDR1 and CDR2 sequences are ENHRY and SYGVKD. This CDR3 is built from 15 residues. V shed 0 bases, J shed 0 bases, and the junction held 1 base outside the gene matches. CDR3 amino acids: CAISESGTDQETQYF. CDR3 in DNA: TGTGCCATCAGTGAGTCGGGGACAGACCAAGAGACCCAGTACTTC.

The count of this clone is one. This rearrangement joins TRBV5-4 to TRBJ1-2; 10 bases fit TRBD1. Germline V lookup: CDR1 SGHNT, CDR2 YYREEE (reference sequence). This CDR3 is built from 15 residues. The V and J ends lost 2 bases and 2 bases, in that order; junction bases with no gene match: 3. The CDR3 loop reads CASSFGQGDNYGYTF. The CDR3 DNA reads as TGTGCCAGCAGCTTCGGACAGGGGGACAACTATGGCTACACCTTC.

The gene calls are TRBV6-6 and TRBJ1-1; 10 bases are shared with TRBD1. J gave up 6 bases and V 7 bases, and 8 bases lay outside the gene matches. The CDR3 totals 14 residues. Looked up from germline, CDR1 is MNHNY and CDR2 is SVGAGI (reference sequence). The CDR3 is CASIPGQGSPEAFF. The CDR3 DNA reads as TGTGCCAGCATCCCGGGACAGGGGTCTCCTGAAGCTTTCTTT.

The rearrangement links TRBV2 to TRBJ1-1; weak D call: TRBD1 (5 bases). CDR1 is SNHLY and CDR2 is FYNNEI in the germline V gene. The CDR3 has 15 amino acids. Trimming took 6 bases from V and 3 from J, leaving 17 bases between them. CDR3 region: CASSRDAGGDTEAFF. The CDR3 DNA sequence: TGTGCCAGCAGCCGGGACGCGGGAGGGGACACTGAAGCTTTCTTT.

This sequence joins TRBV9 and TRBJ2-2, with TRBD2 identical over 9 bases. Looked up from germline, CDR1 is SGDLS and CDR2 is YYNGEE. V shed 4 bases, J shed 7 bases, and the junction held 8 bases outside the gene matches. CDR3 length: 15 residues. CDR3 nucleotide sequence: TGTGCCAGCAGCCCTTGGACTAGCGTGGGCGGGGAGCTGTTTTTT. It specifies CASSPWTSVGGELFF.

The chain couples TRBV4-1 to TRBJ1-6; no definite D call. This CDR3 is built from 14 residues. Germline loops: CDR1 MGHRA, CDR2 YSYEKL. V was cut by 1 base and J by 7 bases, with 8 bases left in between. The CDR3 DNA follows: TGCGCCAGCAGCCAAGGGCCCTGGAATTCACCCCTCCACTTT. Its protein product is CASSQGPWNSPLHF.

This chain connects TRBV3-1 (or the pseudogene TRBV3-2) to TRBJ1-1, with TRBD1 as a possible D gene (5 bases). V was pared by 6 bases and J by 0 bases, with 20 bases between. Germline V gene lookup returns CDR1 LGHDT and CDR2 YNNKEL (reference sequence). This CDR3 is 17 amino acids long. The CDR3: CASSPMGGVGMNTEAFF. The CDR3 bases are TGTGCCAGCAGTCCGATGGGGGGAGTGGGGATGAACACTGAAGCTTTCTTT.

This clone was detected only once. This chain uses TRBV7-9 with TRBJ2-7; 10 nucleotides match TRBD2. Germline V CDR1 and CDR2: SEHNR, FQNEAQ (reference sequence). With 5 bases clipped from V and 7 bases from J, the junction kept 11 bases outside the gene matches. CDR3 size: 15 residues. CDR3 bases: TGTGCCAGCAGCAGTAGCGGGGGGCGCACAGGAGAGCAGTACTTC. It translates to CASSSSGGRTGEQYF. Full variable domain (missing parts from reference TRBV7-9 and TRBJ2-7): DTGVSQNPRHKITKRGQNVTFRCDPISEHNRLYWYRQTLGQGPEFLTYFQNEAQLEKSRLLSDRFSAERPKGSFSTLEIQRTEQGDSAMYLCASSSSGGRTGEQYFGPGTRLTVT.

The chain couples TRBV9 to TRBJ2-5; D unresolved. CDR3 length: 14 residues. V lost 0 bases and J 5 bases, leaving 11 bases between the germline ends. The germline V gene encodes CDR1 SGDLS and CDR2 YYNGEE. The CDR3 DNA sequence: TGTGCCAGCAGCGTAGTTGCGGTTGGGGAGACCCAGTACTTC. Translating it yields CASSVVAVGETQYF.

The rearrangement uses TRBV13 and TRBJ1-4, with TRBD1 matching 8 bases. V lost 5 bases to trimming and J lost 5 bases; unmatched junction nucleotides: 7. The germline gives CDR1 PRHDT, CDR2 FYEKMQ (reference sequence). CDR3 length: 15 residues. The CDR3 nucleotides read TGTGCCAGCAGCGGGGCAGGGGGCGCGAATGAAAAACTGTTTTTT. As protein: CASSGAGGANEKLFF.

V usage is TRBV7-9 and J usage is TRBJ1-4; D unresolved. Trimming removed 5 bases from V and 8 bases from J, with 15 bases in between. The CDR3 has 14 residues. Germline values: CDR1 SEHNR, CDR2 FQNEAQ (reference sequence). The CDR3 sequence is CASSATGKGEKLFF. CDR3 coding DNA: TGTGCCAGCAGCGCCACGGGGAAAGGCGAAAAACTGTTTTTT.

This chain links TRBV3-1 (or the pseudogene TRBV3-2) with TRBJ1-1, with D perhaps TRBD1 (5 bases). This CDR3 spans 14 amino acids. Trimming took off 8 bases at V and 1 base at J, with 14 bases between the two ends. From germline, CDR1 is LGHDT and CDR2 YNNKEL (reference sequence). The chain's CDR3 is CASADSYRNTEAFF. As DNA, the CDR3 is TGTGCCAGCGCCGACAGTTATCGGAACACTGAAGCTTTCTTT.

V and J are TRBV9 and TRBJ1-1, with a weak D call TRBD1 (5 bases). Trimming left V 4 bases short and J 0 bases short, with 13 bases between. Germline CDR1 reads SGDLS; CDR2 reads YYNGEE. The CDR3 is 15 amino acids. CDR3 in DNA: TGTGCCAGCAGCCTCTTGACAGATATGAACACTGAAGCTTTCTTT. Protein sequence: CASSLLTDMNTEAFF. The entire variable domain, with the rest obtained from reference TRBV9 and TRBJ1-1, is as follows: DSGVTQTPKHLITATGQRVTLRCSPRSGDLSVYWYQQSLDQGLQFLIQYYNGEERAKGNILERFSAQQFPDLHSELNLSSLELGDSALYFCASSLLTDMNTEAFFGQGTRLTVV.

The chain combines TRBV5-6 with TRBJ2-7, with 7 positions matching TRBD1. The CDR3 loop spans 14 amino acids. V was clipped by 0 bases and J by 3 bases; unmatched bases: 3. Looked up from germline, CDR1 is SGHDT and CDR2 is YYEEEE. The CDR3 sequence: CASSLGQGDYEQYF. Written as DNA, the CDR3 is TGTGCCAGCAGCTTGGGCCAGGGGGACTACGAGCAGTACTTC.

This chain joins TRBV27 and TRBJ1-6; D ambiguous. Trimming left V 8 bases short and J 5 bases short, with 16 bases between. CDR3 size: 15 residues. Germline loops: CDR1 MNHEY, CDR2 SMNVEV (reference sequence). The CDR3 sequence is CASRHTKLNNSPLHF. DNA of the CDR3: TGTGCCAGCCGACACACCAAACTTAATAATTCACCCCTCCACTTT.

The chain joins TRBV21-1 to TRBJ2-3; the table calls TRBD1, which could not be checked here. TRBV21-1 is tagged as a pseudogene. CDR3 length equals 15 residues. As DNA, the CDR3 is TGTGCCAGCAGCCCGATGGGGACAGCGCGTGGTACGCAGTATTTT. This gives the protein CASSPMGTARGTQYF.

CDR3 coding DNA: TGTGCCAGCAGTTTTCACGGGACAGGGGGCGCGATTAGCTATGGCTACACCTTC. Amino acid sequence: CASSFHGTGGAISYGYTF. V and J are TRBV27 and TRBJ1-2; 12 bases fit TRBD1. Germline values: CDR1 MNHEY, CDR2 SMNVEV (reference sequence). V lost 3 bases to trimming and J lost 4 bases; unmatched junction nucleotides: 12. This CDR3 is built from 18 residues.

V is TRBV21-1 and J is TRBJ2-2; whether TRBD1, the table's D call, matches the DNA was not checked. TRBV21-1 is shown as a pseudogene. The CDR3 is 16 amino acids. CDR3 sequence (DNA): TGTGCCAGCAGCAAAGAGCAGGTGGGCGACAAGGGGAAGCTGTTTTTT. This gives the protein CASSKEQVGDKGKLFF.

The chain combines TRBV9 with TRBJ2-3; a weak D match, TRBD1 (5 bases). CDR3 length: 15 amino acids. Germline values: CDR1 SGDLS, CDR2 YYNGEE. V was trimmed by 0 bases and J by 2 bases, leaving 10 bases between them. CDR3 in DNA: TGTGCCAGCAGCGTAGGGGGCTCCCTCACAGATACGCAGTATTTT. This gives the protein CASSVGGSLTDTQYF.

This clone is a singleton in its sample. The chain is built from TRBV9 and TRBJ2-2, with 10 bases lining up with TRBD2. CDR3 size: 16 residues. J lost 6 bases, V lost 0 bases, and 5 bases had no gene match. The germline V gene has CDR1 SGDLS and CDR2 YYNGEE. The CDR3 protein is CASSVVGSGGPGELFF. The CDR3 DNA follows: TGTGCCAGCAGCGTAGTCGGTAGCGGGGGGCCCGGGGAGCTGTTTTTT.

The V and J genes are TRBV24-1 and TRBJ2-1; 10 bases are shared with TRBD1. There are 15 residues in the CDR3. The germline gives CDR1 KGHDR, CDR2 SFDVKD. V trimming: 5 bases; J trimming: 7 bases; junction bases outside the gene matches: 7. The CDR3 DNA reads as TGTGCCACCAGTGCCGGACAGGGGGTAGGGAATGAGCAGTTCTTC. It translates to CATSAGQGVGNEQFF.

This chain joins TRBV7-8 and TRBJ2-1; D may be TRBD1 (5 bases). The V and J ends lost 5 bases and 7 bases respectively, with 21 bases between them. This CDR3 is 16 amino acids long. In germline, CDR1 is SGHVS, CDR2 FQNEAQ. CDR3 sequence reads: CASSLGRRKGINEQFF. The CDR3 region has the DNA TGTGCCAGCAGCCTGGGCAGGCGTAAGGGGATTAATGAGCAGTTCTTC.

The rearrangement joins TRBV3-1 (or the pseudogene TRBV3-2) to TRBJ1-3; unclear D gene. V dropped 3 bases and J dropped 4 bases, with 4 bases sitting between them. This CDR3 has 12 amino acids. Germline CDR1 reads LGHDT; CDR2 reads YNNKEL (reference sequence). The CDR3 DNA reads as TGTGCCAGCAGCCATCTCGGAAACACCATATATTTT. Protein sequence: CASSHLGNTIYF.

The chain combines TRBV24-1 with TRBJ2-3; TRBD1 matches 8 bases. The CDR3 loop spans 14 amino acids. V shed 4 bases and J 4 bases; nucleotides not matched to a gene: 3. Germline assignment: CDR1 KGHDR and CDR2 SFDVKD. The CDR3 loop is CATSETGESDTQYF. CDR3 bases: TGTGCCACCAGTGAGACAGGGGAGTCAGATACGCAGTATTTT.

The chain joins TRBV27 to TRBJ2-1; 9 bases fit TRBD1. Germline trimming cut 5 bases from V and 7 bases from J; bases unmatched to any gene: 15. The CDR3 has 17 residues. CDR1 and CDR2 (germline): MNHEY, SMNVEV (reference sequence). The DNA for the CDR3 is TGTGCCAGCAGTCCCACGGGCCACCGGGACAGGGCTAATGAGCAGTTCTTC. This sequence encodes CASSPTGHRDRANEQFF.

V and J are TRBV13 and TRBJ1-2; 8 bases fit TRBD1. CDR1 PRHDT and CDR2 FYEKMQ come from the germline V gene (reference sequence). The CDR3 sequence is 18 residues long. The V segment lost 5 bases and the J segment 13 bases; nucleotides outside the gene matches: 27. In DNA, the CDR3 is TGTGCCAGCAGCCTAATCCCCGGACCTCCGGGACAGGCTGGTTTTACCACCTTC. Translated: CASSLIPGPPGQAGFTTF.

This clone turned up a few times. The sample contains more than one DNA sequence encoding this CDR3. V gene TRBV9 combines with J gene TRBJ2-2; TRBD2 aligns across 9 bases. This CDR3 is built from 15 residues. Germline V gene data show CDR1 as SGDLS and CDR2 as YYNGEE. With V trimmed by 0 bases and J by 4 bases, 1 base remained unmatched. The DNA of the CDR3 is TGTGCCAGCAGCGTAGGCGGGGGGGCCACCGGGGAGCTGTTTTTT. This translates into CASSVGGGATGELFF.

This clone was picked up one time. The genes are TRBV9 and TRBJ2-1; D unresolved. The CDR3 runs 12 residues. V was trimmed by 3 bases and J by 10 bases, leaving 11 bases between them. Germline CDR1 reads SGDLS; CDR2 reads YYNGEE. In DNA form, the CDR3 reads TGTGCCAGCAGCGGGAGTCGTGGGGAGCAGTTCTTC. Translating it yields CASSGSRGEQFF.

The gene calls are TRBV6-6 and TRBJ1-2; 8 bases map to TRBD1. This CDR3 spans 14 amino acids. Trimming removed 7 bases from V and 1 base from J; junction bases left unmatched: 5. The germline V gene has CDR1 MNHNY and CDR2 SVGAGI (reference sequence). DNA for the CDR3: TGTGCCAGCAATCAGGGGGCCAATAACTATGGCTACACCTTC. Its translation is CASNQGANNYGYTF.

This clone occurred once. The chain links TRBV7-3 to TRBJ1-1; 9 bases match TRBD1. CDR3 length: 14 residues. CDR1 is SGHTA and CDR2 is FQGTGA in the germline V gene. The junction had 8 bases not matched to a gene; V was cut back by 5 bases and J by 7 bases. CDR3: CASSADRGAFEAFF. The CDR3 DNA sequence: TGTGCCAGCAGCGCGGACAGGGGAGCGTTTGAAGCTTTCTTT. The full variable domain, its missing parts supplied by reference TRBV7-3 and TRBJ1-1, is GAGVSQTPSNKVTEKGKYVELRCDPISGHTALYWYRQSLGQGPEFLIYFQGTGAADDSGLPNDRFFAVRPEGSVSTLKIQRTERGDSAVYLCASSADRGAFEAFFGQGTRLTVV.

V and J are TRBV30 and TRBJ1-4; 7 bases match TRBD1. Per germline, CDR1 GTSNPN and CDR2 SVGIG (reference sequence). Trimming cost V 5 bases and J 8 bases; bases outside gene matches: 8. The length of the CDR3 is 13 residues. The CDR3 loop is CAWERGHGEKLFF. The CDR3 nucleotides read TGTGCCTGGGAAAGGGGGCACGGGGAAAAACTGTTTTTT.

DNA for the CDR3: TGTGCCAGCAACGGGGAATTCACTGAAGCTTTCTTT. Its protein is CASNGEFTEAFF. The chain has TRBV2 and TRBJ1-1; D is uncertain. CDR1 is SNHLY, CDR2 FYNNEI, per germline. CDR3 length: 12 amino acids. Trimming stripped 7 bases from V and 4 bases from J, with 10 bases between. Looking up the rest from reference TRBV2 and TRBJ1-1 gives the full variable domain: EPEVTQTPSHQVTQMGQEVILRCVPISNHLYFYWYRQILGQKVEFLVSFYNNEISEKSEIFDDQFSVERPDGSNFTLKIRSTKLEDSAMYFCASNGEFTEAFFGQGTRLTVV.